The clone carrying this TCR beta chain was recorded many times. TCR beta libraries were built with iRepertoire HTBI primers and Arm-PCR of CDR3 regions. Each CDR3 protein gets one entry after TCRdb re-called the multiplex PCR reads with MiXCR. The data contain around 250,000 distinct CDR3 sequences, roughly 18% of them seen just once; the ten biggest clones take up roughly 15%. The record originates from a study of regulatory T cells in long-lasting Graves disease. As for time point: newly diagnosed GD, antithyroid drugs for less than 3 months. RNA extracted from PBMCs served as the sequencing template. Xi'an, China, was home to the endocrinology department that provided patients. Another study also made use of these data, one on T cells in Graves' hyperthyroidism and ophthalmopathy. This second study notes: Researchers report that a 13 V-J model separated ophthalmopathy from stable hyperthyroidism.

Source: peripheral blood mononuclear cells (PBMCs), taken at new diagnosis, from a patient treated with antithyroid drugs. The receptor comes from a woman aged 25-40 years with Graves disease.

CDR3 nucleotide sequence: TGTGCCAGCAGCTCCTCCACCGGGACAGCAGATCAGCCCCAGCATTTT. This gives the protein CASSSSTGTADQPQHF. This chain links TRBV2 with TRBJ1-5; TRBD1 aligns across 7 bases. J lost 5 bases, V lost 6 bases, and 13 bases had no gene match. The CDR3 runs to 16 residues. Germline CDR1 and CDR2: SNHLY and FYNNEI.